This T cell receptor (beta chain) is from a study of regulatory T cells in long-lasting Graves disease. In building TCR beta libraries, iRepertoire HTBI primers were used together with Arm-PCR of CDR3 regions. Via MiXCR, TCRdb re-called the multiplex PCR reads, giving one row per CDR3 protein. The sample lists about 400,000 distinct CDR3 sequences; about 15% were seen once. Time point given: newly diagnosed GD, antithyroid drugs for less than 3 months. Extracted RNA from PBMCs served as the source of the TCR library. Germline trimming cut 2 bases from V and 4 bases from J; bases unmatched to any gene: 23. The CDR3 covers 23 residues. The germline CDR1 and CDR2 sequences are SGHDN and FVKESK. Regarding the study as a whole: Newly diagnosed Graves' patients had higher TCR diversity than persistent ones.

In this sample, this clonotype turned up a few times. What it binds is unknown. The sample was also linked to a second study, of T cells in Graves' hyperthyroidism and ophthalmopathy. That work states: First-round RT-PCR targeting the TCR CDR3 was performed with the HTBI primer set. Most thyroid clonotypes that were expanded above 0.001 also turned up in blood.

Sequencing used peripheral blood mononuclear cells (PBMCs), obtained at new diagnosis, from a patient treated with antithyroid drugs. The chain uses TRBV14 and TRBJ2-3; 14 bases are a match to TRBD2. This sequence originates from a woman between 40 and 55 years old with Graves disease. CDR3 sequence reads: CASSQTQPGTSGRRGPEPDTQYF. CDR3 nucleotides: TGTGCCAGCAGCCAAACACAACCCGGGACTAGCGGGAGAAGGGGTCCGGAACCAGATACGCAGTATTTT. Variable domain in full (rest from reference TRBV14 and TRBJ2-3): EAGVTQFPSHSVIEKGQTVTLRCDPISGHDNLYWYRRVMGKEIKFLLHFVKESKQDESGMPNNRFLAERTGGTYSTLKVQPAELEDSGVYFCASSQTQPGTSGRRGPEPDTQYFGPGTRLTVL.